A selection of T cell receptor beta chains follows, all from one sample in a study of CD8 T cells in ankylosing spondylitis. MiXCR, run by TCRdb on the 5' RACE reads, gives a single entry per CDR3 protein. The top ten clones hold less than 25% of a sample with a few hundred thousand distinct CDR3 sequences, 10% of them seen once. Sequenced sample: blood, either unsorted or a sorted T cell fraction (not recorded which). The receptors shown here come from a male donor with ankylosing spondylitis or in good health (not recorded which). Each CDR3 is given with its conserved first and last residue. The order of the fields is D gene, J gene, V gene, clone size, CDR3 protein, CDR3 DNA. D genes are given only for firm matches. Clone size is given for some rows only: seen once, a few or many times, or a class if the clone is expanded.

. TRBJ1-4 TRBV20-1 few CSARDFLTTNEKLFF TGCAGTGCTAGAGATTTCCTTACAACTAATGAAAAACTGTTTTTT
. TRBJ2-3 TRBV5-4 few CAMRLGGTDTQYF TGTGCCATGCGACTAGGGGGGACAGATACGCAGTATTTT
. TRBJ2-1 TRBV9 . CASSATGGLEQFF TGTGCCAGCAGCGCTACGGGGGGCCTTGAGCAGTTCTTC
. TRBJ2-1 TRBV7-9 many CASSFAVGTYNEQFF TGTGCCAGCAGCTTTGCGGTTGGGACCTACAATGAGCAGTTCTTC
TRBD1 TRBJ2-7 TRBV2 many CASSELAGGLGYEQYF TGTGCCAGCAGTGAATTGGCAGGGGGCTTGGGCTACGAGCAGTACTTC
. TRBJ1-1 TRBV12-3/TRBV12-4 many CASREGRYTEAFF TGTGCCAGCAGAGAGGGACGGTACACTGAAGCTTTCTTT
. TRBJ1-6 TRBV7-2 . CASSLDPGYSPLHF TGTGCCAGCAGCTTAGATCCAGGGTATTCACCCCTCCACTTT
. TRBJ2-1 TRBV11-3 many CASSLSGVSSYNEQFF TGTGCCAGCAGCTTAAGTGGGGTTAGCTCCTACAATGAGCAGTTCTTC
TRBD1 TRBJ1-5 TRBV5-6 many CASSPRQGASNQPQHF TGTGCCAGCAGCCCAAGACAGGGGGCTAGCAATCAGCCCCAGCATTTT
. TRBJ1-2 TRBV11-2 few CASSPAGGDGYTF TGTGCCAGCAGCCCAGCAGGTGGGGACGGCTACACCTTC